This TCR beta chain emerged from a study of T cells in Graves' hyperthyroidism and ophthalmopathy. TCR beta CDR3 sequences were amplified from RNA transcripts. HTBI primers were used for first-round RT-PCR of the TCR CDR3. TCRdb re-derived calls from the multiplex PCR reads in MiXCR, one entry per CDR3 protein. The sample has 700,000 or so distinct CDR3 sequences; roughly 17% are singletons. Unmatched junction bases numbered 9, after V lost 6 bases and J lost 3 bases. Germline V gene lookup returns CDR1 DFQATT and CDR2 SNEGSKA (reference sequence). The CDR3 is 15 residues long. Study-wide results and limits: Peripheral blood also featured most of the thyroid clonotypes expanded above 0.001.

In its sample, this clonotype was seen many times. Its antigen remains unidentified. The hyperthyroidism was newly diagnosed and had lasted under 2 months; the patients were aged 18 to 65. Exclusions: uncontrolled infection, other autoimmune disease, pregnancy, lactation. Fresh peripheral blood, 7.5 to 10 ml of it, supplied the PBMCs. The TCR comes from a man aged 18 to 30 with Graves' hyperthyroidism. V is TRBV20-1 and J is TRBJ2-3, with 10 bases aligning to TRBD2. The sample consisted of blood. The DNA of the CDR3 is TGCAGTGCCCCGAATAGAGCGGGAGGGACAGATACGCAGTATTTT. Translated: CSAPNRAGGTDTQYF.